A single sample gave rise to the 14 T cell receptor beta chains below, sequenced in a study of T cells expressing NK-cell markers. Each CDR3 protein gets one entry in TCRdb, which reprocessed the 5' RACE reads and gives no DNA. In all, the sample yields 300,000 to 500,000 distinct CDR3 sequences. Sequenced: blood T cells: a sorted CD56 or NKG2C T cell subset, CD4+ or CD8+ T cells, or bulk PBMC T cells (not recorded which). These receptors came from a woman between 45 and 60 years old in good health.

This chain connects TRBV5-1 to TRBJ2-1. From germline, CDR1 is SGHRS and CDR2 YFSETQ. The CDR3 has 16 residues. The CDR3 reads CASSLEGLSVGNEQFF.

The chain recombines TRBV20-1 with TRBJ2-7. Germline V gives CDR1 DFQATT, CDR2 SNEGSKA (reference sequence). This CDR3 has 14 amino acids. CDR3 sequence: CSAASAIPIYEQYF.

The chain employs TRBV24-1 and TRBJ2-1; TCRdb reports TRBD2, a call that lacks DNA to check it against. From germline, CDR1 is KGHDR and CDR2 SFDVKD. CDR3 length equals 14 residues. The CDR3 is CATSAEGLANEQFF.

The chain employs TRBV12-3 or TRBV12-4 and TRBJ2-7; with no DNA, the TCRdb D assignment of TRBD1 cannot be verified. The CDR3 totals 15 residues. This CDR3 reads CASSRDRDESYEQYF.

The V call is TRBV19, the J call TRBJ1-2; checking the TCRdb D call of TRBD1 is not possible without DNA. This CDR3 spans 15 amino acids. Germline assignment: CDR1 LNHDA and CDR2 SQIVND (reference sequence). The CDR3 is CASSIADRGGYGYTF.

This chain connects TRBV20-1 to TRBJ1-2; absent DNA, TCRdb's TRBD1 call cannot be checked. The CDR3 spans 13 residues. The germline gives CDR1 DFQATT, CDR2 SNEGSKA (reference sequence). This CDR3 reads CSAPGTANYGYTF.

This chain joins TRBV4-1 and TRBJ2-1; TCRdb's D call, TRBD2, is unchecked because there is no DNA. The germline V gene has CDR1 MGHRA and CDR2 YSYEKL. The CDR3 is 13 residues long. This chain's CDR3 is CASSQDPAGGSFF.

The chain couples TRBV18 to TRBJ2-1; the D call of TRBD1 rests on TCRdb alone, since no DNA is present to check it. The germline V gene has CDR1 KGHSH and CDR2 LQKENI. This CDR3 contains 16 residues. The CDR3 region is CASSPLTGNSHNEQFF.

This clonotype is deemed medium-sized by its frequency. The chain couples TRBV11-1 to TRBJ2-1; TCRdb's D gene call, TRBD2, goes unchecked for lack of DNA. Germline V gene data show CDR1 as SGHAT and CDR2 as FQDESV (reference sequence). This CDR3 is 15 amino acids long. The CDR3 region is CASRSMTSGSNEQFF.

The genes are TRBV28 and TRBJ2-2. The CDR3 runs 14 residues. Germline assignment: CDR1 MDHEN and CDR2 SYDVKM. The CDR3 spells CASSSLGYTGELFF.

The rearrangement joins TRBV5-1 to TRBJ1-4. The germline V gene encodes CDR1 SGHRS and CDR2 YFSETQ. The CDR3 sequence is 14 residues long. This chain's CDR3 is CASRRDVANEKLFF. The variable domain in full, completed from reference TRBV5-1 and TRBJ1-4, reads KAGVTQTPRYLIKTRGQQVTLSCSPISGHRSVSWYQQTPGQGLQFLFEYFSETQRNKGNFPGRFSGRQFSNSRSEMNVSTLELGDSALYLCASRRDVANEKLFFGSGTQLSVL.

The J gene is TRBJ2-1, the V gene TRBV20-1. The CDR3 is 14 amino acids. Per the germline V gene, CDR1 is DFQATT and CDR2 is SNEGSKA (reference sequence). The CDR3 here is CSARDFRWNNEQFF.

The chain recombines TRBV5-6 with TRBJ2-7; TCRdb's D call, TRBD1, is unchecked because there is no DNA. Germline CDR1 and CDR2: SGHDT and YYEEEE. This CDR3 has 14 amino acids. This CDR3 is CASSLRTGGIEQYF.

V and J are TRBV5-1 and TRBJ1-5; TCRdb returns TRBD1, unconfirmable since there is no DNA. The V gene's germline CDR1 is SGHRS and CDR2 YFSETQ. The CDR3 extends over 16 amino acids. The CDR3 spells CASSLGQVGSNQPQHF.